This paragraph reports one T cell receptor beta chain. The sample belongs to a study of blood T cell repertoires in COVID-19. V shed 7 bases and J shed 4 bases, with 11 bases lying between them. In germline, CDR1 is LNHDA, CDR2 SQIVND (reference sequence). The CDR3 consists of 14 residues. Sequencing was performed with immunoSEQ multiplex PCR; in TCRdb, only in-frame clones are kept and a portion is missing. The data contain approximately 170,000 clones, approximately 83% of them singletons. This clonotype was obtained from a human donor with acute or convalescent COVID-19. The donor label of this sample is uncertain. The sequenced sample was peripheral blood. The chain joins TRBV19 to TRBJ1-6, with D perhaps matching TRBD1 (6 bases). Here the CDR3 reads CASKGQPYNSPLHF. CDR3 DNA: TGTGCCAGTAAAGGACAGCCATATAATTCACCCCTCCACTTT. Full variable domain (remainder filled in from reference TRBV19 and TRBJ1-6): DGGITQSPKYLFRKEGQNVTLSCEQNLNHDAMYWYRQDPGQGLRLIYYSQIVNDFQKGDIAEGYSVSREKKESFPLTVTSAQKNPTAFYLCASKGQPYNSPLHFGNGTRLTVT.